This T cell receptor beta chain was sequenced during a study of blood T cells in healthy people across ages. Investigators took roughly 9.5 milliliters of peripheral blood from every donor. Total RNA, at least 6 micrograms per sample, was extracted from PBMCs. This CDR3 contains 13 residues. V was clipped by 2 bases and J by 5 bases; unmatched bases: 3. From germline, CDR1 is DFQATT and CDR2 SNEGSKA (reference sequence). With a J-beta primer mix and a sample-barcoded 5' primer, a second PCR ran about 6 to 11 cycles. A template-switch adaptor with 12 random nucleotides tagged each cDNA molecule. Samples each returned at least 2.5 million CDR3-containing paired-end reads. TCRdb recomputed calls from the 5' RACE reads with MiXCR, one row per CDR3 protein. In the table there are 710,000 or so distinct CDR3 sequences, approximately 22% of which are singletons.

The sequenced sample was blood. The chain recombines TRBV20-1 with TRBJ1-5; TRBD1 matches at 7 bases. This sequence originates from a man in his 70s in good health. CDR3 protein: CSARMGQYQPQHF. DNA of the CDR3: TGCAGTGCTAGAATGGGACAGTATCAGCCCCAGCATTTT.